The 14 T cell receptor beta chains presented below share a single source sample, sequenced in a study of identifying expanded T cells in peripheral blood. Method: immunoSEQ multiplex PCR; TCRdb's copy keeps in-frame clones and lacks some. The table has 60,000 to 65,000 clones, approximately 83% seen once; the top ten hold roughly 19%. Specimen: blood. The receptors stem from a person aged 18 to 75 in good health.

The chain uses TRBV19 and TRBJ2-7, with D unclear. Deletions cut 3 bases from V and 2 bases from J, with 14 bases between. The germline gives CDR1 LNHDA, CDR2 SQIVND (reference sequence). The CDR3 spans 15 residues. This chain's CDR3 is CASSIDRAGTYEQYF. For the CDR3, the DNA is TGTGCCAGTAGTATCGACCGAGCAGGAACCTACGAGCAGTACTTC. Using reference TRBV19 and TRBJ2-7 for the parts outside the CDR3, the full variable domain is DGGITQSPKYLFRKEGQNVTLSCEQNLNHDAMYWYRQDPGQGLRLIYYSQIVNDFQKGDIAEGYSVSREKKESFPLTVTSAQKNPTAFYLCASSIDRAGTYEQYFGPGTRLTVT.

This chain uses TRBV7-2 with TRBJ1-1; maybe TRBD1 (5 bases). Per germline, CDR1 SGHTA and CDR2 FQGNSA. The CDR3 is 12 residues long. The ends were cut back, 6 bases at V and 8 bases at J, with 13 bases in the middle. DNA of the CDR3: TGTGCCAGCAGTTCCGGGACCCTCGAAGCTTTCTTT. It encodes CASSSGTLEAFF.

This clone has a single count. V usage is TRBV13 and J usage is TRBJ1-1, with TRBD1 as a possible D gene (5 bases). The CDR3 is 12 amino acids. In germline, CDR1 is PRHDT, CDR2 FYEKMQ (reference sequence). Trimming stripped 4 bases from V and 9 bases from J, with 12 bases between. The CDR3 DNA reads as TGTGCCAGCAGCTCGGGGCCTGTAAAAGCTTTCTTT. Translation gives CASSSGPVKAFF.

This rearrangement joins TRBV9 to TRBJ1-2; TRBD1 matches at 8 bases. With 0 bases clipped from V and 4 bases from J, the junction kept 8 bases outside the gene matches. Germline values: CDR1 SGDLS, CDR2 YYNGEE. The CDR3 spans 16 residues. This CDR3 is CASSVEGQGRTYGYTF. CDR3 DNA: TGTGCCAGCAGCGTAGAAGGACAGGGCCGCACCTATGGCTACACCTTC. Full variable domain (rest looked up from reference TRBV9 and TRBJ1-2): DSGVTQTPKHLITATGQRVTLRCSPRSGDLSVYWYQQSLDQGLQFLIQYYNGEERAKGNILERFSAQQFPDLHSELNLSSLELGDSALYFCASSVEGQGRTYGYTFGSGTRLTVV.

This clone was observed a single time. The gene calls are TRBV4-1 and TRBJ1-4, with 7 nucleotides matching TRBD1. The CDR3 sequence is 15 residues long. V dropped 1 base and J dropped 7; count of bases not matched to a gene: 6. Germline CDR1 reads MGHRA; CDR2 reads YSYEKL. The CDR3 loop is CASSQADREGEKLFF. CDR3 nucleotides: TGCGCCAGCAGCCAAGCTGACAGGGAGGGTGAAAAACTGTTTTTT.

This clone showed up many times. The chain joins TRBV30 to TRBJ2-7; no definite D call. The CDR3 runs 13 residues. The germline V gene encodes CDR1 GTSNPN and CDR2 SVGIG (reference sequence). V was trimmed by 1 base and J by 3 bases, leaving 10 bases between them. CDR3 coding DNA: TGTGCCTGGAGTGCTGGCCCCGGCTACGAGCAGTACTTC. This encodes CAWSAGPGYEQYF.

The genes are TRBV6-6 and TRBJ2-4, with D possibly being TRBD2 (5 bases). This CDR3 comprises 15 residues. Deletions cut 5 bases from V and 5 bases from J, with 16 bases between. The germline V gene encodes CDR1 MNHNY and CDR2 SVGAGI (reference sequence). Written as DNA, the CDR3 is TGTGCCAGCAGTGCCGAGACCGGGATTCAAAACATTCAGTACTTC. It specifies CASSAETGIQNIQYF.

The chain couples TRBV10-3 to TRBJ1-1; TRBD1 is a possible D gene (6 bases). The CDR3 is 15 amino acids. The germline V gene encodes CDR1 ENHRY and CDR2 SYGVKD. Trimming removed 4 bases at V and 6 bases at J, with 18 bases between. CDR3 sequence (DNA): TGTGCCATCAGTGTTTTAACAGGGCGGATCTCTGAAGCTTTCTTT. It encodes CAISVLTGRISEAFF.

CDR3 amino acids: CASSNGIGRQPQHF. The CDR3 DNA is TGTGCCAGCAGCAATGGGATAGGGAGACAGCCCCAGCATTTT. The rearrangement uses TRBV27 and TRBJ1-5; no firm D call. Germline CDR1 reads MNHEY; CDR2 reads SMNVEV (reference sequence). With 6 bases removed from V and 7 bases from J, the gap between germline ends came to 16 bases. This CDR3 region has 14 residues.

The rearrangement joins TRBV19 to TRBJ2-4; D may be TRBD2 (6 bases). The CDR3 consists of 20 residues. Trimming removed 2 bases from V and 7 bases from J, with 30 bases in between. Germline CDR1 reads LNHDA; CDR2 reads SQIVND (reference sequence). The CDR3 DNA follows: TGTGCCAGTAGTATATTCTCCGGGAACCCCAACCTAGCGTCAGTGAACATTCAGTACTTC. Protein: CASSIFSGNPNLASVNIQYF.

The chain employs TRBV6-5 and TRBJ2-1, with D perhaps matching TRBD2 (6 bases). The CDR3 has 11 amino acids. The germline CDR1 and CDR2 sequences are MNHEY and SVGAGI. The V end lost 6 bases, the J end lost 15 bases, and 15 bases lay between the germline ends. The CDR3 region is CASSDHRGWFF. CDR3 sequence (DNA): TGTGCCAGCAGCGACCACCGGGGGTGGTTCTTC.

The V call is TRBV5-1, the J call TRBJ1-5, with no clear D. The CDR3 length is 14 residues. Trimming cost V 2 bases and J 2 bases, with 8 bases left between them. Germline V CDR1 and CDR2: SGHRS, YFSETQ. The CDR3 spells CASSLEGGNQPQHF. In DNA, the CDR3 is TGCGCCAGCAGCTTAGAGGGAGGCAATCAGCCCCAGCATTTT.

The rearrangement joins TRBV2 to TRBJ1-1; D remains unclear. Trimming pared 4 bases from V and 7 bases from J, leaving 7 bases between. This CDR3 contains 11 residues. Germline V gives CDR1 SNHLY, CDR2 FYNNEI. This CDR3 is CASSAGVEAFF. DNA of the CDR3: TGTGCCAGCAGTGCCGGGGTTGAAGCTTTCTTT.

The chain carries TRBV10-3 and TRBJ2-7; tentative D call: TRBD2 (5 bases). Germline values: CDR1 ENHRY, CDR2 SYGVKD. The V end was cut by 6 bases, the J end by 5 bases, with 11 bases between. The CDR3 runs 12 residues. The CDR3 DNA is TGTGCCATCAGGGGGTCCGGGGACGAGCAGTACTTC. It specifies CAIRGSGDEQYF.